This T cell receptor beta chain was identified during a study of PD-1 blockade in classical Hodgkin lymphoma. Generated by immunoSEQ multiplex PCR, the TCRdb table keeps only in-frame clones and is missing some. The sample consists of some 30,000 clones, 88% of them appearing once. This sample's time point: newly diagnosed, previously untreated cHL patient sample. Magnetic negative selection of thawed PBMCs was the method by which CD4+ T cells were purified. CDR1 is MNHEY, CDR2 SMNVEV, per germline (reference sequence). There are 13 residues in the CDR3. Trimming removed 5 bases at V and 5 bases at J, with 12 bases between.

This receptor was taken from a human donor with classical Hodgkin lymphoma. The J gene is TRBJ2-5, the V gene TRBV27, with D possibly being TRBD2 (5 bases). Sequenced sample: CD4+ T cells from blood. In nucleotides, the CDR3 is TGTGCCAGCAGTGTTAGGGAGCGGGAGACCCAGTACTTC. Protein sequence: CASSVRERETQYF.